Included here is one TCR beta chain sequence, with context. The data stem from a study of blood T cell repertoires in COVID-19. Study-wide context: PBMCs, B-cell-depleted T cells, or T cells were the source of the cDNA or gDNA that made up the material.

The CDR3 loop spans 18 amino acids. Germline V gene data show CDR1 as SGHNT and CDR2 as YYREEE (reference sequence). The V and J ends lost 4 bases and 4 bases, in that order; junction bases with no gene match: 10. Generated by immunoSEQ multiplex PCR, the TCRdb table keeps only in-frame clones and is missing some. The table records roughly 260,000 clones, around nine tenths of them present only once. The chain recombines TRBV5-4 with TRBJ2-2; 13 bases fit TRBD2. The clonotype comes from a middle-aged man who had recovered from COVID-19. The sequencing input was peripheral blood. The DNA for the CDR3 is TGTGCCAGCAGCAAACTAGCGGGGGGGACCGGGGTCACCGGGGAGCTGTTTTTT. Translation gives CASSKLAGGTGVTGELFF.